The clone carrying this T cell receptor beta chain was seen a single time. Its antigen remains unidentified. Treatment meaning: approximately 11-day PBMC culture with coronavirus spike peptide pools or control peptides (ViraFEST assay). CD4+ T lymphocytes from the unexposed donor were collected before the COVID-19 pandemic (2011-2018). Peptide-pool expansion of antigen-specific T cells preceded TCR sequencing in ViraFEST. Per-well cultures of two million PBMCs received roughly 9.3 IU/ml IL-2 and 10 ug/ml peptide pools. When enough cells were available, unexposed-donor CD4+ T cells were probed with SARS-CoV-2 S/N and four cold-coronavirus spikes. Once obtained from cultured CD4+ T cells, the DNA was sequenced using the Oncomine TCR Beta short-read assay. From CD4+ T cells that had been cultured, genomic DNA was extracted. Via MiXCR, TCRdb re-called the PCR reads, giving one row per CDR3 protein. The repertoire holds approximately 9,300 distinct CDR3 sequences, with more than 35% as singletons.

These data originate in a study of vaccination and CD4 T cells after COVID-19. Study-level background: Post-diagnosis, post-COVID samples were collected after a median around 100 days, ranging 35 to 161.

The sequenced material came from CD4+ T cells from blood, cultured in vitro. The receptor comes from a human donor in good health.

The CDR3 is CAWLTREGTEAFF. CDR3 nucleotides: TGTGCCTGGTTAACTCGAGAGGGGACTGAAGCTTTCTTT. The chain recombines TRBV30 with TRBJ1-1; D is possibly TRBD1 (5 bases). This CDR3 spans 13 amino acids. V gave up 5 bases and J gave up 5 bases, with 15 bases separating them. CDR1 is GTSNPN and CDR2 is SVGIG in the germline V gene (reference sequence).